The present entry profiles one TCR beta chain with its context. Study processing details: Scientists estimated how many nucleated cells there were by amplifying reference gene primers. The protocol was immunoSEQ multiplex PCR, while the TCRdb copy is restricted to in-frame clones and leaves out a portion. V, J and clone size reflect that table, while D and trimming were determined from the DNA. The sample has approximately 350,000 clones, about 87% seen once. The sample belongs to a study of blood T cell repertoires in COVID-19. In the study overall: Italy, Spain and the United States were the sources of the convalescent and acute COVID-19 samples. T cells, B-cell-depleted T cells, or PBMCs provided the cDNA or gDNA that served as material.

V dropped 6 bases and J dropped 8; count of bases not matched to a gene: 5. Germline lookup yields CDR1 SNHLY and CDR2 FYNNEI. The CDR3 extends over 13 amino acids. Seattle patients were enrolled while actively infected and followed longitudinally. The gene calls are TRBV2 and TRBJ2-3; TRBD2 aligns across 10 bases. The source is a woman aged 50 to 60 with COVID-19, enrolled during active disease. Input material: peripheral blood. CDR3 sequence reads: CASRLAGAGTQYF. The CDR3 DNA reads TGTGCCAGCAGGCTAGCGGGAGCGGGTACGCAGTATTTT.